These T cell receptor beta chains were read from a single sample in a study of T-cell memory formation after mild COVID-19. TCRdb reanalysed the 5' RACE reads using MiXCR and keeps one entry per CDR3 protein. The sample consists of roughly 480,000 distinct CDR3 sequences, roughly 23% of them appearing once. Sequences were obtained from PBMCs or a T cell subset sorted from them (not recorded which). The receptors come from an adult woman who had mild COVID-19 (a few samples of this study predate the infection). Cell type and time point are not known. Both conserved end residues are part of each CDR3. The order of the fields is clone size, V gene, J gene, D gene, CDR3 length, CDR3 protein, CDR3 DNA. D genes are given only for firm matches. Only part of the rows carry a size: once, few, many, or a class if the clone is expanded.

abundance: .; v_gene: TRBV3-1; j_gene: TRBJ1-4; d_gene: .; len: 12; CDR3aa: CASSKVGEKLFF; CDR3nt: TGTGCCAGCAGCAAAGTCGGTGAAAAACTGTTTTTT
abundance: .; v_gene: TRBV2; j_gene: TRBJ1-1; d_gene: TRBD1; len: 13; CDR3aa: CATQQGKNTEAFF; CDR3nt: TGTGCCACCCAACAGGGGAAGAACACTGAAGCTTTCTTT
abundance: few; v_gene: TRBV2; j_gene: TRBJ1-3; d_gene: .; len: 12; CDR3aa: CARGTPGNTIYF; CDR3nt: TGTGCCAGGGGGACGCCGGGAAACACCATATATTTT
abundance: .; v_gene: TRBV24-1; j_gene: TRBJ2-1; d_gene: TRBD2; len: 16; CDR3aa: CATSHSGTRLKGEQFF; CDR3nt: TGTGCCACCTCCCACTCCGGGACTAGACTTAAGGGTGAGCAGTTCTTC
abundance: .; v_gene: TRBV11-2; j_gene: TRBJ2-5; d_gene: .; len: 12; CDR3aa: CASTQGEGAQYF; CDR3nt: TGTGCCAGCACCCAAGGTGAAGGGGCCCAGTACTTC
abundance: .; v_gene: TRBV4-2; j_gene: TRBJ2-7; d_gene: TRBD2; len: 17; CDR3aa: CASSQLGTSGRGYEQYF; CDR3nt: TGTGCCAGCAGCCAATTAGGGACTAGCGGGAGAGGCTACGAGCAGTACTTC
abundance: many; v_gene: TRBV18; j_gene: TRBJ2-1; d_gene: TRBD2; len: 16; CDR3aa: CASSPSSGGLPGEQFF; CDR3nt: TGTGCCAGCTCACCCTCTAGCGGGGGCCTCCCGGGTGAGCAGTTCTTC
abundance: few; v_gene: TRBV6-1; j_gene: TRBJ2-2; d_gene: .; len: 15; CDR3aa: CASSEGHEPTGELFF; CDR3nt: TGTGCCAGCAGTGAAGGACATGAGCCAACCGGGGAGCTGTTTTTT
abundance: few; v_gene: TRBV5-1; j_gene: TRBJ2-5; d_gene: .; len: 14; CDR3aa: CASSLDAVLETQYF; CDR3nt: TGCGCCAGCAGCTTGGACGCAGTCCTAGAGACCCAGTACTTC
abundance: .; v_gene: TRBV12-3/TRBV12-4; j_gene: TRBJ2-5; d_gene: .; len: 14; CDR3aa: CASSTLLSPETQYF; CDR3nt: TGTGCCAGCAGTACCCTACTATCTCCGGAGACCCAGTACTTC
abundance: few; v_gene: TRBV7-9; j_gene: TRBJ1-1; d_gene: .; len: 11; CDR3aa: CASSLIPEAFF; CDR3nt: TGTGCCAGCAGCTTAATCCCTGAAGCTTTCTTT
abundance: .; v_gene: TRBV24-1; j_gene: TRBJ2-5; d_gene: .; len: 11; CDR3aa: CATAGGETQYF; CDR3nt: TGTGCCACTGCTGGGGGAGAGACCCAGTACTTC
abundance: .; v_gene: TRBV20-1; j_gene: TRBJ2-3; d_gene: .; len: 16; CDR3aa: CSAREWEGPGIDTQYF; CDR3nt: TGCAGTGCTAGAGAGTGGGAAGGGCCTGGGATAGATACGCAGTATTTT
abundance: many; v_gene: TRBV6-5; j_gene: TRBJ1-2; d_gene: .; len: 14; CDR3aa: CASSYGPGAEGYTF; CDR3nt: TGTGCCAGCAGTTACGGCCCGGGGGCGGAAGGCTACACCTTC
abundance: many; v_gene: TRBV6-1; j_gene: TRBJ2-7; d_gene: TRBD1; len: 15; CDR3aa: CASSEETGGPTEQYF; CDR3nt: TGTGCCAGCAGTGAAGAGACAGGGGGACCGACCGAGCAGTACTTC
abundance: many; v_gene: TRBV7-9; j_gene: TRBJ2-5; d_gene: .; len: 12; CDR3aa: CASSLGSETQYF; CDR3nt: TGTGCCAGCAGCTTAGGATCAGAGACCCAGTACTTC
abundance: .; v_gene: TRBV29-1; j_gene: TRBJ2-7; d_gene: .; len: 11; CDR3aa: CSGGLWGEQYF; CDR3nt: TGCAGCGGGGGGCTATGGGGCGAGCAGTACTTC
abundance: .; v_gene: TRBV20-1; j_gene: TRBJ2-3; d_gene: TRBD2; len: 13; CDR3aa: CSVDTTSRDTQYF; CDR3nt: TGCAGTGTGGATACGACTAGCCGAGATACGCAGTATTTT
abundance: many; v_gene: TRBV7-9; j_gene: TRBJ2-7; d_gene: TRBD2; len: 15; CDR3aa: CASSFGTSGSYEQYF; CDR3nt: TGTGCCAGCAGCTTTGGGACTAGCGGGAGCTACGAGCAGTACTTC
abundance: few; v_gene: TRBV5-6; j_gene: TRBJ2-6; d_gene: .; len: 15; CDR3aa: CASSLTGLGANVLTF; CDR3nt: TGTGCCAGCAGCTTGACTGGGCTGGGGGCCAACGTCCTGACTTTC
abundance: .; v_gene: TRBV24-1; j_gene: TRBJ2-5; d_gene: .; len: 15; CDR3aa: CATSDLLRDQETQYF; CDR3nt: TGTGCCACCAGTGACCTCCTAAGGGACCAAGAGACCCAGTACTTC
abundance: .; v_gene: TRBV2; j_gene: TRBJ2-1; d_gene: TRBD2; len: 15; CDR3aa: CASRKLAGGYYEQFF; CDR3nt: TGTGCCAGCAGGAAACTAGCGGGGGGGTATTATGAGCAGTTCTTC
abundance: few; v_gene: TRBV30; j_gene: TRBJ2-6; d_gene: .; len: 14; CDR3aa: CAWISPSGANVLTF; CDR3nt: TGTGCCTGGATCTCCCCTTCTGGGGCCAACGTCCTGACTTTC
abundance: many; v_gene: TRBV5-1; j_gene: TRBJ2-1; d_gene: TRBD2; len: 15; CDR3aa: CASSLGLAGANEQFF; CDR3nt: TGCGCCAGCAGCCTGGGACTAGCGGGAGCAAATGAGCAGTTCTTC
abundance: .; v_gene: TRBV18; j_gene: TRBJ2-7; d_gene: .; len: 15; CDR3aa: CASSPPAGGVYEQYF; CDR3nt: TGTGCCAGCTCACCACCGGCAGGAGGGGTCTACGAGCAGTACTTC
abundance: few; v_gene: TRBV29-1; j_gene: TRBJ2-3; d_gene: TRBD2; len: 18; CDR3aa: CSVGLPGTSGSGTDTQYF; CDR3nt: TGCAGCGTCGGACTTCCCGGGACTAGCGGGAGCGGTACAGATACGCAGTATTTT
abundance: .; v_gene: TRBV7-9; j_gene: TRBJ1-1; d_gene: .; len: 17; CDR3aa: CASSLVGWDGVCTEAFF; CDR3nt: TGTGCCAGCAGCTTAGTCGGTTGGGATGGGGTTTGCACTGAAGCTTTCTTT
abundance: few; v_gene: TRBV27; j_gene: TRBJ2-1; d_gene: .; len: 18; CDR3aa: CASTTWQGGSESYNEQFF; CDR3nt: TGTGCCAGCACCACGTGGCAGGGAGGATCAGAGTCCTACAATGAGCAGTTCTTC
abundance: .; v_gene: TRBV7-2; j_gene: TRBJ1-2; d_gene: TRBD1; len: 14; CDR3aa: CASSFTGGAYGYTF; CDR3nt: TGTGCCAGCAGCTTCACAGGGGGCGCGTACGGCTACACCTTC
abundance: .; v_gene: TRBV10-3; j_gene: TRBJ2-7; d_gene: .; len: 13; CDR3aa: CAISEPGSYEQYF; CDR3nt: TGTGCCATCAGTGAGCCGGGGTCCTACGAGCAGTACTTC
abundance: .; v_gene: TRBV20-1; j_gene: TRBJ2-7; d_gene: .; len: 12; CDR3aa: CSARPQVYEQYF; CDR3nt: TGCAGTGCTAGACCTCAGGTCTACGAGCAGTACTTC
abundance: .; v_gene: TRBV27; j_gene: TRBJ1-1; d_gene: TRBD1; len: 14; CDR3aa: CASRKTGANTEAFF; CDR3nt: TGTGCCAGCAGAAAGACAGGGGCGAACACTGAAGCTTTCTTT
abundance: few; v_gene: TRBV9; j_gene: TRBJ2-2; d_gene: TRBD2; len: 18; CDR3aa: CASSGSSGMLANTGELFF; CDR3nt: TGTGCCAGCAGCGGGTCTAGCGGGATGCTCGCGAACACCGGGGAGCTGTTTTTT
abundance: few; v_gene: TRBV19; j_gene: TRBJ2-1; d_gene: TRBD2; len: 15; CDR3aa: CASSIDGLANNEQFF; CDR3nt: TGTGCCAGTAGTATAGACGGACTAGCGAACAATGAGCAGTTCTTC
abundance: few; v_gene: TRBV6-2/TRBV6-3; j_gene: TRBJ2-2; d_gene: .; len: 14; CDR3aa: CASTKLANTGELFF; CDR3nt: TGTGCCAGCACTAAACTAGCGAACACCGGGGAGCTGTTTTTT
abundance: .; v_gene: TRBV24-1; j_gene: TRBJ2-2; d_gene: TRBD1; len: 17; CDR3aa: CATSDLPGQGNTGELFF; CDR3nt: TGTGCCACCAGTGATTTGCCGGGACAGGGGAACACCGGGGAGCTGTTTTTT
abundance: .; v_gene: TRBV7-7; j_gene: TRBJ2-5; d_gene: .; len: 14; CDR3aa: CASSSNPAEKTQYF; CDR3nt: TGTGCCAGCAGCTCAAACCCTGCAGAGAAGACCCAGTACTTC
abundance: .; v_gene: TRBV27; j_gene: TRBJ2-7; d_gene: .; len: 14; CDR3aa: CASSFTTAPYEQYF; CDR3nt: TGTGCCAGCAGTTTCACTACCGCTCCGTACGAGCAGTACTTC
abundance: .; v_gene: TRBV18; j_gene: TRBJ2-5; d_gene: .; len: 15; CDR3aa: CASSPYSLREETQYF; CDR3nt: TGTGCCAGCTCACCATATTCACTTAGGGAAGAGACCCAGTACTTC
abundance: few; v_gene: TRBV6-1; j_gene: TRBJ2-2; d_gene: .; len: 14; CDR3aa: CASSRDLGTGELFF; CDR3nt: TGTGCCAGCAGTCGTGACCTAGGCACCGGGGAGCTGTTTTTT
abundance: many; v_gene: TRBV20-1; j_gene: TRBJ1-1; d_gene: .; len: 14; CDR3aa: CSARDRVRYTEAFF; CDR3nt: TGCAGTGCTAGAGATCGAGTACGGTACACTGAAGCTTTCTTT
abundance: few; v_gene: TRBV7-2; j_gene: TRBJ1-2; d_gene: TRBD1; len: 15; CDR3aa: CASSPGQLFVQGYTF; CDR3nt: TGTGCCAGCAGCCCGGGACAGCTTTTCGTGCAAGGCTACACCTTC
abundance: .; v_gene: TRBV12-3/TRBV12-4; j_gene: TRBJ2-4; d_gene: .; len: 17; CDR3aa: CASSVRASWRAKNIQYF; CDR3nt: TGTGCCAGCAGTGTCCGGGCCTCATGGCGGGCCAAAAACATTCAGTACTTC
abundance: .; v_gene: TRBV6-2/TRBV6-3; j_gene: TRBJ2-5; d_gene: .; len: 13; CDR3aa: CASSPSRAAGEYF; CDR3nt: TGTGCCAGCAGTCCCTCCCGGGCTGCCGGGGAGTACTTC
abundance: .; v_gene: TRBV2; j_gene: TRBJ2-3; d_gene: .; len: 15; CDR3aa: CASTKGTSSTDTQYF; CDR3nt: TGTGCCAGCACGAAGGGAACATCTAGCACAGATACGCAGTATTTT
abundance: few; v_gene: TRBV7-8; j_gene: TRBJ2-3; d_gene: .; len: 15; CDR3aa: CASSTLTGISDTQYF; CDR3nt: TGTGCCAGCAGCACCCTGACCGGGATTTCAGATACGCAGTATTTT
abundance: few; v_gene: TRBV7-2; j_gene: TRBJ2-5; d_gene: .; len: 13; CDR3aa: CASSLRRLETQYF; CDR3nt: TGTGCCAGCAGCTTACGGCGGCTGGAGACCCAGTACTTC
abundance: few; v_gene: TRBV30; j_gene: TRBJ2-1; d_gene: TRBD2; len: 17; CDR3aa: CAWSVVRLAGVDDEQFF; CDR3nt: TGTGCCTGGAGTGTGGTAAGACTAGCGGGAGTTGATGATGAGCAGTTCTTC
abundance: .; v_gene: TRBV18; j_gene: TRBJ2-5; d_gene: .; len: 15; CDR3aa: CASSPRRDTQETQYF; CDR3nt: TGTGCCAGCTCACCAAGAAGGGACACCCAAGAGACCCAGTACTTC
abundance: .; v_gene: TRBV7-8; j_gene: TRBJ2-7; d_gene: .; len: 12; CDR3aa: CASSGSFHEQYF; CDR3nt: TGTGCCAGCAGCGGATCTTTCCACGAGCAGTACTTC
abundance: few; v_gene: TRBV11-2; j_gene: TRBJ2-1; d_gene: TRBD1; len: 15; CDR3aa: CASSLAGTGDHEQFF; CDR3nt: TGTGCCAGCAGCTTAGCGGGGACAGGGGACCATGAGCAGTTCTTC
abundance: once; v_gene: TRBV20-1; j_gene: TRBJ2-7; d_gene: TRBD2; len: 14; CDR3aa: CSAREGGSLYEQYF; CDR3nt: TGCAGTGCTAGAGAGGGCGGGAGTCTCTACGAGCAGTACTTC
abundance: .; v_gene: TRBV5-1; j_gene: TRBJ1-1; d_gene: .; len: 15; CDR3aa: CASRGQLNMNTEAFF; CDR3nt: TGCGCCAGCAGAGGACAGCTAAACATGAACACTGAAGCTTTCTTT
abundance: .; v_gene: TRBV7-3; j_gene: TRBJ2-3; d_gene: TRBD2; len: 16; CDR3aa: CASSLPTSGSTDTQYF; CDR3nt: TGTGCCAGCAGCTTACCCACTAGCGGTAGCACAGATACGCAGTATTTT
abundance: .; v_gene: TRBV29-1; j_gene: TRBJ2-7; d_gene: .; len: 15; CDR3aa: CSVGATGHQAYEQYF; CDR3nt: TGCAGCGTTGGGGCTACAGGGCATCAGGCCTACGAGCAGTACTTC
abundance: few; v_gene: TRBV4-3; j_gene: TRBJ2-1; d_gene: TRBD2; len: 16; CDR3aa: CASSRTRGTSLNEQFF; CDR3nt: TGCGCCAGCAGCCGAACACGGGGGACTAGTCTCAATGAGCAGTTCTTC
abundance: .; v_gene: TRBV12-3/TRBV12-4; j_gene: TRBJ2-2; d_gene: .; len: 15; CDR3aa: CASSFGRGGTGELFF; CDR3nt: TGTGCCAGCAGTTTTGGCAGGGGAGGCACCGGGGAGCTGTTTTTT
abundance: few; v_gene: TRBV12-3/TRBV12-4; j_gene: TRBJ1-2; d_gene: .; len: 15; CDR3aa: CASREQGSMAYGYTF; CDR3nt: TGTGCCAGCAGGGAACAGGGTAGTATGGCATATGGCTACACCTTC
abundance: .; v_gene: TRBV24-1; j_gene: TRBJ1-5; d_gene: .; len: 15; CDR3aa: CATSDAPDGNQPQHF; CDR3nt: TGTGCCACCAGTGATGCCCCAGACGGGAATCAGCCCCAGCATTTT
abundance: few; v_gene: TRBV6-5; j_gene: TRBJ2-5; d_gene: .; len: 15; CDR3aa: CASSYLGGAKETQYF; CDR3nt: TGTGCCAGCAGTTACTTGGGGGGGGCCAAAGAGACCCAGTACTTC